This TCR beta chain was identified during a study of T cells after somatic rescue of genetic block. TCRdb's table, derived via immunoSEQ multiplex PCR, lists solely in-frame clones and lacks some. The sample includes 80,000 to 100,000 clones, 80% to 90% of them seen just once. Trimming removed 8 bases from V and 4 bases from J, with 12 bases in between. CDR3 length: 12 residues. CDR1 and CDR2 (germline): SNHLY, FYNNEI. Sequencing was performed on peripheral blood mononuclear cells (PBMCs). The clonotype was recovered from a woman under 30. The chain recombines TRBV2 with TRBJ2-7; no reliable D call. The CDR3: CASQDQGYEQYF. The CDR3 DNA is TGTGCCAGCCAGGACCAAGGTTACGAGCAGTACTTC.